Listed here is a single T cell receptor beta chain. Its antigen is currently unknown. The repertoire was sequenced with immunoSEQ multiplex PCR; TCRdb's copy has only in-frame clones and lacks some. The data hold about 22,000 clones, with 95% to 98% observed a single time. This entry belongs to a study of monozygotic twins with cystic fibrosis. Study-wide findings and caveats: The repertoire was suggested to be naive-dominated, clonality median around 0.0095. Unrelated CF individuals shared fewer identical clonotypes than monozygotic CF twins. V usage most resembled the co-twin in 13 of 16 pairs.

With 3 bases removed from V and 8 bases from J, the gap between germline ends came to 20 bases. The CDR3 spans 15 residues. Germline CDR1 SGHRS, CDR2 YFSETQ. The sequenced sample was blood. This clonotype was obtained from a girl aged 5 to 17 with cystic fibrosis. The chain has TRBV5-1 and TRBJ1-1; TRBD1 might be the D (5 bases). CDR3: CASSSTPGRADEAFF. In nucleotides, the CDR3 is TGCGCCAGCAGCTCCACACCTGGCAGGGCAGACGAAGCTTTCTTT. Full variable domain (outside the CDR3, taken from reference TRBV5-1 and TRBJ1-1): KAGVTQTPRYLIKTRGQQVTLSCSPISGHRSVSWYQQTPGQGLQFLFEYFSETQRNKGNFPGRFSGRQFSNSRSEMNVSTLELGDSALYLCASSSTPGRADEAFFGQGTRLTVV.